The rows below give T cell receptor beta chains drawn from one sample of a study of blood T cell repertoires in COVID-19. Produced via immunoSEQ multiplex PCR; TCRdb's table is partial and in-frame only. This table has 95,000 to 150,000 clones, around three quarters appearing once. The sequenced sample was peripheral blood. Every receptor here comes from a woman in her 70s with acute or convalescent COVID-19. Both conserved end residues are part of each CDR3. A D gene is named only where the DNA matches it firmly. Size is stated for part of the rows, as once, few or many counts, or as a class when the clone is expanded.

TRBV6-1	TRBD1	TRBJ2-1	.	15	TGTGCCAGCAGTGAGGGGACAGGGACCTACAATGAGCAGTTCTTC	CASSEGTGTYNEQFF
TRBV6-2/TRBV6-3	.	TRBJ2-5	.	13	TGTGCCAGCAGTTACCAGGGGCCGGAGACCCAGTACTTC	CASSYQGPETQYF
TRBV2	TRBD1	TRBJ2-7	.	16	TGTGCCAGCAGTGCAGAGACAGGGCCGATCCCCTACGAGCAGTACTTC	CASSAETGPIPYEQYF
TRBV5-1	TRBD1	TRBJ2-7	.	14	TGCGCCAGCACCGGGGACAGGGCCGGTCGGGAGCAGTACTTC	CASTGDRAGREQYF
TRBV7-9	TRBD2	TRBJ2-2	many	19	TGTGCCAGCAGCTCAATAAGGGGTAGCGGGAGTAGGAGCACCGGGGAGCTGTTTTTT	CASSSIRGSGSRSTGELFF
TRBV5-1	TRBD2	TRBJ2-3	.	16	TGCGCCAGCAGCTTGGAGACTAGCGGGAAATCAGATACGCAGTATTTT	CASSLETSGKSDTQYF
TRBV6-2/TRBV6-3	.	TRBJ1-6	.	15	TGTGCCAGCAGTTACTCTGGGCAGTCTAATTCACCCCTCCACTTT	CASSYSGQSNSPLHF
TRBV28	TRBD2	TRBJ2-7	.	16	TGTGCCAGCAGTCCATATAGGGATGGGAGGGCCCACGAGCAGTACTTC	CASSPYRDGRAHEQYF
TRBV19	.	TRBJ1-1	.	14	TGTGCCAGTAGTCCCCGAGGGGGTAACACTGAAGCTTTCTTT	CASSPRGGNTEAFF
TRBV3-1/TRBV3-2	TRBD2	TRBJ2-1	.	18	TGTGCCAGCAGCCACCCAGCGGGAGGGTTCTCCCGAGGTAATGAGCAGTTCTTC	CASSHPAGGFSRGNEQFF
TRBV7-8	.	TRBJ2-5	.	15	TGTGCCAGCTTGCAGTCGGGACACACTCAAGAGACCCAGTACTTC	CASLQSGHTQETQYF
TRBV10-2	.	TRBJ1-2	few	16	TGCGCCAGCAGTGAGTGGGGGGGGGACGGAGCTTATGGCTACACCTTC	CASSEWGGDGAYGYTF
TRBV19	TRBD1	TRBJ1-3	.	15	TGTGCCAGTAGTGGAACGGGACAGGGAGGAAACACCATATATTTT	CASSGTGQGGNTIYF
TRBV27	.	TRBJ1-5	few	15	TGTGCCAGCAGCAGCACAGAGGGGGGCAATCAGCCCCAGCATTTT	CASSSTEGGNQPQHF
TRBV5-1	TRBD1	TRBJ2-1	.	15	TGCGCCAGCAGCTTGAGACAGGGCCAGGGGAATGAGCAGTTCTTC	CASSLRQGQGNEQFF
TRBV5-6	TRBD1	TRBJ2-3	.	16	TGTGCCAGCAGCTTGGCGGGACAGGGGGCGGGAGATACGCAGTATTTT	CASSLAGQGAGDTQYF
TRBV4-1	.	TRBJ2-7	.	12	TGCGCCAGCAGCCAAGACGGTTACGAGCAGTACTTC	CASSQDGYEQYF
TRBV7-2	TRBD1	TRBJ2-7	.	13	TGTGCCAGCAGCTTCGACAGGGACTACGAGCAGTACTTC	CASSFDRDYEQYF
TRBV5-4	TRBD2	TRBJ2-3	.	16	TGTGCCAGCAGCACCGGACTAGCGGGGGGGCAAGGTACGCAGTATTTT	CASSTGLAGGQGTQYF
TRBV20-1	.	TRBJ2-7	.	15	TGCAGTGCTAGTATCTCTCCAGGTGGAGGGTTCGAGCAGTACTTC	CSASISPGGGFEQYF
TRBV6-1	.	TRBJ2-7	.	12	TGTGCCAGCAGTGACACTCCTTACGAGCAGTACTTC	CASSDTPYEQYF
TRBV4-2	TRBD1	TRBJ1-5	few	17	TGTGCCAGCAGCCAAGATGTGGACAGGGGTCTAGGGGAGCCCCAGCATTTT	CASSQDVDRGLGEPQHF
TRBV4-1	.	TRBJ2-1	few	15	TGCGCCAGCAGCCAAGTATTTAGCTCCTACAATGAGCAGTTCTTC	CASSQVFSSYNEQFF
TRBV28	.	TRBJ1-1	.	15	TGTGCCAGCAGTGGGGGGGCCTCGGGCGACACTGAAGCTTTCTTT	CASSGGASGDTEAFF
TRBV18	.	TRBJ1-1	.	15	TGTGCCAGCTCACCAGAGGGTGGGGGCCGGACTGAAGCTTTCTTT	CASSPEGGGRTEAFF
TRBV18	TRBD1	TRBJ2-5	.	15	TGTGCCAGCTCACCACCGACAGGGCCGGGAAAGACCCAGTACTTC	CASSPPTGPGKTQYF
TRBV6-5	TRBD1	TRBJ1-2	few	16	TGTGCCAGCAGTTACTCGACTTCCGGGACAGGGTATGGCTACACCTTC	CASSYSTSGTGYGYTF
TRBV11-2	.	TRBJ2-1	.	16	TGTGCCAGCAGCTTAGAGGGCCCAACCTACTACAATGAGCAGTTCTTC	CASSLEGPTYYNEQFF
TRBV7-9	.	TRBJ1-2	.	14	TGTGCCAGCAGCTTATACGGGACAAACGATGGCTACACCTTC	CASSLYGTNDGYTF
TRBV28	TRBD1	TRBJ2-5	.	16	TGTGCCAGCAGTTTATTCCGGACAGGGGGCGCGGAGACCCAGTACTTC	CASSLFRTGGAETQYF
TRBV6-2/TRBV6-3	.	TRBJ2-3	once	14	TGTGCCAGCAGTTACTCAATGTCGACAGATACGCAGTATTTT	CASSYSMSTDTQYF
TRBV27	TRBD1	TRBJ2-6	.	18	TGTGCCAGCAGTTTGGGCCGGACAGGGGGCTCTGGGGCCAACGTCCTGACTTTC	CASSLGRTGGSGANVLTF
TRBV5-4	TRBD2	TRBJ2-3	.	16	TGTGCCAGCAGCTTACATATTAGCGGGGGTCTGGATACGCAGTATTTT	CASSLHISGGLDTQYF
TRBV3-1/TRBV3-2	TRBD1	TRBJ2-7	.	13	TGTGCCAGCAGCCTACAGGGGTCCTACGAGCAGTACTTC	CASSLQGSYEQYF
TRBV5-6	TRBD1	TRBJ1-5	.	15	TGTGCCAGCAGCTGGGGGACAGGGGACAATCAGCCCCAGCATTTT	CASSWGTGDNQPQHF
TRBV27	TRBD1	TRBJ2-7	.	14	TGTGCCAGCAGCCCCGGGACAGGGAGCCATGAGCAGTACTTC	CASSPGTGSHEQYF
TRBV27	.	TRBJ1-6	.	18	TGTGCCAGCAGTTTATTTCATCCAGGAAGCTCCTATAATTCACCCCTCCACTTT	CASSLFHPGSSYNSPLHF
TRBV5-1	.	TRBJ2-1	.	17	TGCGCCAGCAGCCTGCCACAGGGAAATTTGGGATGGAATGAGCAGTTCTTC	CASSLPQGNLGWNEQFF
TRBV2	.	TRBJ1-1	.	16	TGTGCCAGCAGGAAAAAGTTGGAGAACATGAACACTGAAGCTTTCTTT	CASRKKLENMNTEAFF
TRBV27	TRBD2	TRBJ2-3	.	20	TGTGCCAGCAGGCGCCTCGGACTAGCGGGAGGGCCCGGAGGCACAGATACGCAGTATTTT	CASRRLGLAGGPGGTDTQYF
TRBV11-2	TRBD2	TRBJ2-7	.	14	TGTGCCAGCAGCCGAACTAGCGGGTCCTACGAGCAGTACTTC	CASSRTSGSYEQYF
TRBV12-3/TRBV12-4	.	TRBJ2-1	.	13	TGTGCCAGCAGTCCCCCCGCCTACAATGAGCAGTTCTTC	CASSPPAYNEQFF
TRBV12-5	TRBD1	TRBJ2-6	.	17	TGTGCTAGTGGTTTGGTTCGACAGGGATCCGGGGCCAACGTCCTGACTTTC	CASGLVRQGSGANVLTF
TRBV10-3	.	TRBJ2-7	.	12	TGTGCCATGGGACACACCTCCTACGAGCAGTACTTC	CAMGHTSYEQYF
TRBV30	.	TRBJ1-1	.	13	TGTGCCTGGAGTGTATATATGAACACTGAAGCTTTCTTT	CAWSVYMNTEAFF
TRBV9	.	TRBJ2-3	many	15	TGTGCCAGCAGCGCGGAGGGAACTAGCACAGATACGCAGTATTTT	CASSAEGTSTDTQYF
TRBV6-5	.	TRBJ1-1	.	12	TGTGCCAGCAGACCAGGGTACACTGAAGCTTTCTTT	CASRPGYTEAFF
TRBV5-4	.	TRBJ2-1	.	13	TGTGCCAGCAGCGGGCGGGACTACAATGAGCAGTTCTTC	CASSGRDYNEQFF
TRBV6-5	.	TRBJ2-5	.	16	TGTGCCAGCAGTTACAATTTCCGGGTTTCCCAAGAGACCCAGTACTTC	CASSYNFRVSQETQYF
TRBV3-1/TRBV3-2	TRBD2	TRBJ2-1	.	16	TGTGCCAGCAGCCAAGGCGGGGGGATCTCCTACAATGAGCAGTTCTTC	CASSQGGGISYNEQFF
TRBV7-9	.	TRBJ2-1	.	12	TGTGCCAGCAGCTTAGTCTCGGGGGTGCAGTTCTTC	CASSLVSGVQFF
TRBV28	TRBD1	TRBJ1-4	few	16	TGTGCCAGCAGTCTAAACCCAGGGGGTACTAATGAAAAACTGTTTTTT	CASSLNPGGTNEKLFF
TRBV7-2	TRBD1	TRBJ1-1	.	13	TGTGCCAGCAGCTTAGGACAGGGCACTGAAGCTTTCTTT	CASSLGQGTEAFF
TRBV27	TRBD1	TRBJ2-2	.	19	TGTGCCAGCAGTTTGAGCTCCGGGACAGGGTGGGGAAACACCGGGGAGCTGTTTTTT	CASSLSSGTGWGNTGELFF